This T cell receptor beta chain was profiled in a study of beta chain features in type 1 diabetes. The overall study: What patients shared with healthy donors was a similar profile of age, gender and cell yields.

Study results and caveats: For TCRB rearrangement, an influence of HLA type remained unresolved here.

This clone was seen more than once but under ten times. What it recognizes is unknown. Expressed TCRB transcripts were sequenced because the entire RNA isolate underwent reverse transcription. Profiling relied on immunoSEQ multiplex PCR, and the TCRdb table lists in-frame clones only, not all of them. Here the sample spans a few hundred thousand clones, over 9.5% being singletons. Isolation of CD4+ naive, central memory, regulatory and stem cell-like memory cells was achieved by sorting via CD45RO/CCR7/CD25/CD127/CD95/CD27. The TCR was taken from a man younger than 35 in good health. The sequencing input was naive CD4+ T cells from blood.

The CDR3 loop reads CASRVTGSGGGYTF. DNA for the CDR3: TGTGCCAGCAGAGTCACAGGGTCGGGCGGTGGCTACACCTTC. This sequence joins TRBV9 and TRBJ1-2, with a tentative D call TRBD1 (6 bases). The CDR3 sequence is 14 residues long. V was shortened by 5 bases and J by 7 bases, with 18 bases between the two germline ends. Germline V gene data show CDR1 as SGDLS and CDR2 as YYNGEE.